A single sample is the source of the 6 T cell receptor beta chains below, sequenced in a study of blood T cell repertoires in COVID-19. Clones were read by immunoSEQ multiplex PCR, and TCRdb kept only the in-frame ones, dropping some. The repertoire holds 100,000 to 150,000 clones, less than 90% seen once, with just over 6.5% in the top ten. The specimen was peripheral blood. The receptor source for this set is an elderly man with active or convalescent COVID-19.

V usage is TRBV14 and J usage is TRBJ1-4; D unclear. Germline CDR1 and CDR2: SGHDN and FVKESK. V was trimmed by 3 bases and J by 7 bases, leaving 12 bases between them. This CDR3 is built from 14 residues. CDR3: CASSHLGSSEKLFF. The CDR3, as DNA: TGTGCCAGCAGCCATCTGGGCTCAAGTGAAAAACTGTTTTTT.

This chain connects TRBV25-1 to TRBJ1-2, with a tentative D call TRBD1 (5 bases). This CDR3 is 13 amino acids long. Germline V CDR1 and CDR2: MGHDK, SYGVNS. V lost 3 bases to trimming and J lost 3 bases, with 8 bases between them. CDR3 nucleotide sequence: TGTGCCAGCAGTGAGGGGCACGACTATGGCTACACCTTC. It specifies CASSEGHDYGYTF.

The rearrangement uses TRBV9 and TRBJ2-5; tentatively, D is TRBD2 (5 bases). In germline, CDR1 is SGDLS, CDR2 YYNGEE. This CDR3 has 16 residues. The ends were cut back, 2 bases at V and 3 bases at J, with 17 bases in the middle. The CDR3 DNA sequence: TGTGCCAGCAGCGTTCGGTATAGCGCAGATAAAGAGACCCAGTACTTC. Protein: CASSVRYSADKETQYF.

The rearrangement uses TRBV20-1 and TRBJ2-5; 10 bases map to TRBD2. V dropped 3 bases and J dropped 5; count of bases not matched to a gene: 12. CDR1 and CDR2 (germline): DFQATT, SNEGSKA (reference sequence). CDR3 length equals 16 residues. The CDR3 region is CSASALAGPPKETQYF. CDR3 bases: TGCAGTGCTAGTGCACTAGCGGGGCCACCGAAGGAGACCCAGTACTTC.

The chain has TRBV2 and TRBJ1-5, with 7 bases identical to TRBD1. The CDR3 runs to 13 residues. Germline-derived CDR1 and CDR2 are SNHLY and FYNNEI. Trimming cost V 6 bases and J 9 bases; bases outside gene matches: 8. The CDR3 DNA reads TGTGCCAGCAGAACAGGGGCCCCGGGGCCCCAGCATTTT. The encoded protein is CASRTGAPGPQHF.

The rearrangement uses TRBV28 and TRBJ1-5; the D gene is possibly TRBD1 (5 bases). Trimming removed 1 base from V and 4 bases from J, with 14 bases in between. The germline V gene has CDR1 MDHEN and CDR2 SYDVKM. The CDR3 covers 16 residues. This CDR3 reads CASSLLLRGENQPQHF. The CDR3 DNA reads as TGTGCCAGCAGTTTATTGCTAAGGGGTGAAAATCAGCCCCAGCATTTT. Filled out from reference TRBV28 and TRBJ1-5, the complete variable domain reads DVKVTQSSRYLVKRTGEKVFLECVQDMDHENMFWYRQDPGLGLRLIYFSYDVKMKEKGDIPEGYSVSREKKERFSLILESASTNQTSMYLCASSLLLRGENQPQHFGDGTRLSIL.